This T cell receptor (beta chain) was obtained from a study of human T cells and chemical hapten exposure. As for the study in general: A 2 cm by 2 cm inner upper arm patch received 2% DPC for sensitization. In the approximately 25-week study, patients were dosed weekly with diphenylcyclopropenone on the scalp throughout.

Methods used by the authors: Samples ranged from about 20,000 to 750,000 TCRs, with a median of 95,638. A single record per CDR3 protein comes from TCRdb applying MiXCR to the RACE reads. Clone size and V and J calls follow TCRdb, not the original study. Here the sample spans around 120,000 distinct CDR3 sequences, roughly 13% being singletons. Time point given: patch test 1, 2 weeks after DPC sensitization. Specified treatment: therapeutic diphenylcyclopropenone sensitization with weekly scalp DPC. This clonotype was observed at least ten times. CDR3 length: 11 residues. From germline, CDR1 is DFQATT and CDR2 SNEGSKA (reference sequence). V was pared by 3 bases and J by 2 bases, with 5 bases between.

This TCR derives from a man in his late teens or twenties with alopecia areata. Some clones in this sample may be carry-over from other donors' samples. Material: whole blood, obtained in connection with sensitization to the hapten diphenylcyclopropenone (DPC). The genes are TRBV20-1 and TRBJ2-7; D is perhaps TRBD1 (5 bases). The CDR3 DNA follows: TGCAGTGCTAGGGGGCCCTACGAGCAGTACTTC. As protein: CSARGPYEQYF.